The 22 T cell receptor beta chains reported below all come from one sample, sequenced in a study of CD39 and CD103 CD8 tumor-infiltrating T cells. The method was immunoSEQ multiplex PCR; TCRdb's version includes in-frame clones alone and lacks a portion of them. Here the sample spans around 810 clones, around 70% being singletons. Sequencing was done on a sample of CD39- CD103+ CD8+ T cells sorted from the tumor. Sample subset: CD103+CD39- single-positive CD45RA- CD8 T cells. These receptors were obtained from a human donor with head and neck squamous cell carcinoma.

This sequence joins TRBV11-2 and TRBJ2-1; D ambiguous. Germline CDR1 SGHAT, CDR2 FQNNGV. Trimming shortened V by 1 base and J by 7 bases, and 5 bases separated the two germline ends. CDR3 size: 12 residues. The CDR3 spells CASSLGKNEQFF. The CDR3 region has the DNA TGTGCCAGCAGCTTAGGGAAGAATGAGCAGTTCTTC.

The CDR3 loop is CAWSPPLSQPQHF. As DNA, the CDR3 is TGTGCCTGGAGTCCCCCGCTTTCTCAGCCCCAGCATTTT. The rearrangement links TRBV30 to TRBJ1-5; the D is unclear. Germline loops: CDR1 GTSNPN, CDR2 SVGIG (reference sequence). The ends were cut back, 2 bases at V and 6 bases at J, with 11 bases in the middle. The CDR3 runs to 13 residues.

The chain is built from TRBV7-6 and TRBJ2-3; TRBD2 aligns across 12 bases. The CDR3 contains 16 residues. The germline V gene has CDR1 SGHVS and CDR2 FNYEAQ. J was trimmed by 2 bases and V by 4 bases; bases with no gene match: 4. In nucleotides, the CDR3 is TGTGCCAGCAGCTCAGGACTAGCGGGGCACACAGATACGCAGTATTTT. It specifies CASSSGLAGHTDTQYF.

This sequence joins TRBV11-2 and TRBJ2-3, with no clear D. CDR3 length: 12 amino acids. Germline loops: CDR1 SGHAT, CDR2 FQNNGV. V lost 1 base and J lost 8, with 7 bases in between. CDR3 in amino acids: CASSLGSVTQYF. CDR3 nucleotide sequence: TGTGCCAGCAGCTTAGGGTCCGTTACGCAGTATTTT.

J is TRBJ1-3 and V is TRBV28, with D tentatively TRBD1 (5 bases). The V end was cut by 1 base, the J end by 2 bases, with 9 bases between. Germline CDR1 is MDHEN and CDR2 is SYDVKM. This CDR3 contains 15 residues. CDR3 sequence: CASSLSGRAGNTIYF. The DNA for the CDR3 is TGTGCCAGCAGTTTATCAGGGAGGGCTGGAAACACCATATATTTT.

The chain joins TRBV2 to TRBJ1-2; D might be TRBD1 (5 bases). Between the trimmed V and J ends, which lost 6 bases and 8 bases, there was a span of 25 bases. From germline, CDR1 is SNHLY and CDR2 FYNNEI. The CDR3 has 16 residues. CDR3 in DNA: TGTGCCAGCAGCCTAATAGGTGTAGGGGCCTCCCGCGGCTACACCTTC. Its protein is CASSLIGVGASRGYTF.

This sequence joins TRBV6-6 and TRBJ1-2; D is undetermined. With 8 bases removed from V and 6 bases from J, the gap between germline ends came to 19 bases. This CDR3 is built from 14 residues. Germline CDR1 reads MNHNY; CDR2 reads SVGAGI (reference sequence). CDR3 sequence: CASGGVTQVDGYTF. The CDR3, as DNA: TGTGCCAGCGGAGGAGTAACGCAGGTCGATGGCTACACCTTC.

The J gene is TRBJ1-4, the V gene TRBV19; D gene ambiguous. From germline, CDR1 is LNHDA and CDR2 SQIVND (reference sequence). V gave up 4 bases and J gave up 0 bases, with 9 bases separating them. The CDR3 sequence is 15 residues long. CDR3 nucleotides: TGTGCCAGTAGTACAGGCATTGCAACTAATGAAAAACTGTTTTTT. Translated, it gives CASSTGIATNEKLFF.

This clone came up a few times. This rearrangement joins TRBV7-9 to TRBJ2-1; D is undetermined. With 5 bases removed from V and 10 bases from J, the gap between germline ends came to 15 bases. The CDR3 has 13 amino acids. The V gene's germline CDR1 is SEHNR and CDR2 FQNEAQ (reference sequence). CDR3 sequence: CASSKTQEPEQFF. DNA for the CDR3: TGTGCCAGCAGCAAAACTCAAGAGCCGGAGCAGTTCTTC.

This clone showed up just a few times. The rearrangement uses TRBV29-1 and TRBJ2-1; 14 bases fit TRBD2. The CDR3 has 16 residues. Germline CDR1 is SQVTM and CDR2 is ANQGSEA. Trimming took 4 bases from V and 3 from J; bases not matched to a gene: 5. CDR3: CSVVGLAGGFYNEQFF. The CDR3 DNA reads TGCAGCGTTGTTGGACTAGCGGGGGGCTTCTACAATGAGCAGTTCTTC.

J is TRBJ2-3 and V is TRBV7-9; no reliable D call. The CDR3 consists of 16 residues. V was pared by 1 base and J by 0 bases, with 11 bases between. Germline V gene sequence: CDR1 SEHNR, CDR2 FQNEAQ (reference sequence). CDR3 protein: CASSLGANGSTDTQYF. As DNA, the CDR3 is TGTGCCAGCAGCTTAGGGGCTAACGGAAGCACAGATACGCAGTATTTT.

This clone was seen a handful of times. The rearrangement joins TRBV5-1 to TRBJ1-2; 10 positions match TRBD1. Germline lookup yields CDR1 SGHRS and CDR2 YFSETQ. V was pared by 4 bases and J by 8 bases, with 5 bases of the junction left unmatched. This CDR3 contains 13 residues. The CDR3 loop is CASSDRGPEGYTF. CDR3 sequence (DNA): TGCGCCAGCAGCGACAGGGGGCCGGAGGGCTACACCTTC.

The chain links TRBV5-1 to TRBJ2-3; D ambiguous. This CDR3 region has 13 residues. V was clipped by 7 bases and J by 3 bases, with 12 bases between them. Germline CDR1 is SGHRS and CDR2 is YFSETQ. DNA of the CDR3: TGCGCCAGCGGAACCGGTAGAACAGATACGCAGTATTTT. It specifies CASGTGRTDTQYF.

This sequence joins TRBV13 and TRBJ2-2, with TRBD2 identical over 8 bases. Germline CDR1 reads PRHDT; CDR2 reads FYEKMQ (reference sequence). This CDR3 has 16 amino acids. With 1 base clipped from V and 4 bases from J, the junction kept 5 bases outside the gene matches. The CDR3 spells CASSLERGGSTGELFF. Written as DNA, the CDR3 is TGTGCCAGCAGCTTAGAACGGGGGGGCAGCACCGGGGAGCTGTTTTTT.

The CDR3 protein is CASSLHPGLAGASLEQFF. CDR3 nucleotides: TGTGCCAGCAGCTTACACCCGGGACTAGCGGGGGCCTCACTAGAGCAGTTCTTC. This chain links TRBV7-2 with TRBJ2-1, with TRBD2 matching over 14 bases. This CDR3 region has 18 residues. V shed 2 bases, J shed 10 bases, and the junction held 13 bases outside the gene matches. Germline CDR1 is SGHTA and CDR2 is FQGNSA.

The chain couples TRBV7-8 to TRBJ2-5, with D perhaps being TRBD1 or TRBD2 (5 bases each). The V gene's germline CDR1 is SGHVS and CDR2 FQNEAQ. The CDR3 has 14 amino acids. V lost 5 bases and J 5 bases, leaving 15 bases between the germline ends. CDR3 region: CASSPAVGEETQYF. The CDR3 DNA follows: TGTGCCAGCAGCCCGGCTGTAGGGGAGGAGACCCAGTACTTC.

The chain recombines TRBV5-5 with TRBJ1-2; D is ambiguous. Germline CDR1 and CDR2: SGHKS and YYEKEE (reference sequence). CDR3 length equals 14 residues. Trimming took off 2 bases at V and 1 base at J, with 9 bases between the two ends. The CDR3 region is CASSLLTVNYGYTF. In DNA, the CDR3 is TGTGCCAGCAGCTTACTAACTGTTAACTATGGCTACACCTTC.

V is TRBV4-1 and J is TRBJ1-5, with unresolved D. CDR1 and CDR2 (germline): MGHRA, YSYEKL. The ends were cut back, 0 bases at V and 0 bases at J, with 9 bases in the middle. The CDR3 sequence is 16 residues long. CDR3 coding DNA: TGCGCCAGCAGCCAAGATAAAGGGTATAGCAATCAGCCCCAGCATTTT. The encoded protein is CASSQDKGYSNQPQHF.

CDR3 nucleotides: TGCGCCAGCAGCTTGGTGGGGGATACGCAGTATTTT. This translates into CASSLVGDTQYF. The genes are TRBV5-1 and TRBJ2-3; D is uncertain. Trimming removed 0 bases at V and 6 bases at J, with 5 bases between. This CDR3 region has 12 residues. Germline values: CDR1 SGHRS, CDR2 YFSETQ.

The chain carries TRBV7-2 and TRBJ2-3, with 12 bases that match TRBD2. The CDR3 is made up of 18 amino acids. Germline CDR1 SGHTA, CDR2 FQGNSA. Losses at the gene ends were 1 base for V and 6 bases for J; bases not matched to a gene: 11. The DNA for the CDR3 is TGTGCCAGCAGCTTAGAGGGTAGGACTAGCGGGGTGTATGATACGCAGTATTTT. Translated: CASSLEGRTSGVYDTQYF.

CDR3 sequence: CASSLGGSQETQYF. In nucleotides, the CDR3 is TGTGCCAGCAGCTTAGGAGGGTCCCAAGAGACCCAGTACTTC. The chain carries TRBV11-2 and TRBJ2-5, with D maybe TRBD2 (5 bases). CDR3 length equals 14 residues. V gave up 1 base and J gave up 1 base, with 7 bases separating them. In germline, CDR1 is SGHAT, CDR2 FQNNGV.

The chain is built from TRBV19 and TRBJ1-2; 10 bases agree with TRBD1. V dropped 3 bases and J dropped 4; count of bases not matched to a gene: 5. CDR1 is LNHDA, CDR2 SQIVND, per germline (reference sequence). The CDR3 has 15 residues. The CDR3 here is CASSIGQGVRYGYTF. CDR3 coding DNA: TGTGCCAGTAGTATTGGACAGGGGGTGCGCTATGGCTACACCTTC.